These 24 T cell receptor beta chains originate from one sample sequenced in a study of control samples from healthy donors and cancer patients. Profiled with immunoSEQ multiplex PCR; TCRdb holds only in-frame clones, not every one. The table has approximately 51,000 clones, 80% seen once. Sequencing was done on a sample of blood. Source of these receptors: a man aged 65-85 years in good health.

The genes are TRBV19 and TRBJ1-2; 7 nucleotides line up with TRBD1. This CDR3 contains 13 residues. J gave up 3 bases and V 3 bases, and 1 base lay outside the gene matches. Germline CDR1 and CDR2: LNHDA and SQIVND (reference sequence). CDR3 sequence (DNA): TGTGCCAGTAGTATCGGGACAGACTATGGCTACACCTTC. Translation gives CASSIGTDYGYTF.

The CDR3 here is CASSVAGGAASGELFF. The DNA of the CDR3 is TGTGCCAGCAGCGTAGCGGGGGGGGCCGCGTCCGGGGAGCTGTTTTTT. The genes are TRBV3-1 (or the pseudogene TRBV3-2) and TRBJ2-2, with 11 bases that match TRBD2. The CDR3 loop spans 16 amino acids. The V segment lost 5 bases and the J segment 6 bases; nucleotides outside the gene matches: 8. Per germline, CDR1 LGHDT and CDR2 YNNKEL (reference sequence).

The genes are TRBV7-2 and TRBJ2-1; D remains ambiguous. V shed 4 bases and J shed 6 bases, with 10 bases lying between them. Germline V gene lookup returns CDR1 SGHTA and CDR2 FQGNSA. The CDR3 is 13 residues long. In nucleotides, the CDR3 is TGTGCCAGCAGCTCCCCCGGGCCCAATGAGCAGTTCTTC. Amino acids: CASSSPGPNEQFF.

The rearrangement uses TRBV7-9 and TRBJ1-6; D possibly corresponds to TRBD1 (5 bases). The germline V gene has CDR1 SEHNR and CDR2 FQNEAQ (reference sequence). V was clipped by 6 bases and J by 9 bases, with 15 bases between them. CDR3 length: 14 residues. CDR3 sequence: CASRPGTQGSPLHF. The CDR3 bases are TGTGCCAGCAGGCCAGGCACCCAGGGTTCACCCCTCCACTTT.

The chain carries TRBV5-4 and TRBJ1-3; D is possibly TRBD1 (6 bases). Trimming removed 0 bases from V and 2 bases from J, with 9 bases in between. The CDR3 is made up of 15 amino acids. Germline V gene sequence: CDR1 SGHNT, CDR2 YYREEE (reference sequence). CDR3 in amino acids: CASSLGPGAGNTIYF. CDR3 DNA sequence: TGTGCCAGCAGCTTGGGGCCAGGGGCTGGAAACACCATATATTTT.

V and J are TRBV5-1 and TRBJ2-3, with 10 bases identical to TRBD1. The length of the CDR3 is 14 residues. The junction had 1 base not matched to a gene; V was cut back by 0 bases and J by 6 bases. Germline values: CDR1 SGHRS, CDR2 YFSETQ. The CDR3 spells CASSLGTGGDTQYF. CDR3 in DNA: TGCGCCAGCAGCTTGGGGACAGGGGGTGATACGCAGTATTTT.

V is TRBV5-1 and J is TRBJ1-4, with 7 bases aligning to TRBD1. This CDR3 is built from 14 residues. V shed 4 bases, J shed 8 bases, and the junction held 8 bases outside the gene matches. CDR1 is SGHRS and CDR2 is YFSETQ in the germline V gene. In nucleotides, the CDR3 is TGCGCCAGCAGCGATCGACAGGGTGGGGAAAAACTGTTTTTT. Translation: CASSDRQGGEKLFF.

The chain links TRBV30 to TRBJ2-2; 7 bases line up with TRBD1. The V segment lost 8 bases and the J segment 5 bases; nucleotides outside the gene matches: 5. The CDR3 runs to 12 residues. Germline V lookup: CDR1 GTSNPN, CDR2 SVGIG (reference sequence). The CDR3 coding sequence is TGTGCCGTTGACAGGGTGACCGGGGAGCTGTTTTTT. Translating gives CAVDRVTGELFF.

For the CDR3, the DNA is TGCAGCGTACAGACAGCGAACACTGAAGCTTTCTTT. This sequence encodes CSVQTANTEAFF. The chain combines TRBV29-1 with TRBJ1-1, with TRBD1 as a possible D gene (5 bases). V lost 6 bases, J lost 1 base, and 9 bases lay in between. Germline V gene lookup returns CDR1 SQVTM and CDR2 ANQGSEA. The CDR3 consists of 12 residues.

The rearrangement uses TRBV9 and TRBJ2-7, with D maybe TRBD2 (5 bases). Trimming shortened V by 4 bases and J by 6 bases, and 20 bases separated the two germline ends. Looked up from germline, CDR1 is SGDLS and CDR2 is YYNGEE. This CDR3 spans 15 amino acids. CDR3 bases: TGTGCCAGCAGCCCCGGACTCGGCCCACTCCTCGAGCAGTACTTC. Its protein is CASSPGLGPLLEQYF.

This chain connects TRBV7-9 to TRBJ1-4, with D uncertain. The germline gives CDR1 SEHNR, CDR2 FQNEAQ (reference sequence). The CDR3 loop spans 14 amino acids. The V end lost 7 bases, the J end lost 5 bases, and 14 bases lay between the germline ends. CDR3 coding DNA: TGTGCCAGCACCGCCTGGGATATGAATGAAAAACTGTTTTTT. This codes for CASTAWDMNEKLFF.

The chain has TRBV7-9 and TRBJ1-4; TRBD1 matches at 8 bases. This CDR3 is built from 17 residues. Germline trimming cut 5 bases from V and 0 bases from J; bases unmatched to any gene: 8. Germline-derived CDR1 and CDR2 are SEHNR and FQNEAQ (reference sequence). CDR3 in amino acids: CASSIGQGATTNEKLFF. CDR3 DNA sequence: TGTGCCAGCAGCATCGGACAGGGAGCGACAACTAATGAAAAACTGTTTTTT.

This clone was detected a few times. This rearrangement joins TRBV5-4 to TRBJ1-2; weak D call: TRBD1 (5 bases). The CDR3 extends over 15 amino acids. Trimming took 2 bases from V and 6 from J, leaving 17 bases between them. The germline V gene has CDR1 SGHNT and CDR2 YYREEE (reference sequence). For the CDR3, the DNA is TGTGCCAGCAGCTTTTCTACAGGTCGTGGAAATGGCTACACCTTC. Its protein product is CASSFSTGRGNGYTF.

The gene calls are TRBV5-1 and TRBJ2-5; D perhaps matches TRBD2 (5 bases). V was pared by 0 bases and J by 6 bases, with 15 bases between. The CDR3 is 15 amino acids. Germline assignment: CDR1 SGHRS and CDR2 YFSETQ. The CDR3 loop reads CASSLAAGGPQTQYF. The CDR3 DNA follows: TGCGCCAGCAGCTTGGCGGCGGGTGGGCCCCAGACCCAGTACTTC.

The gene calls are TRBV3-1 (or the pseudogene TRBV3-2) and TRBJ2-1; 14 nucleotides align to TRBD2. V lost 4 bases and J lost 3; bases outside the gene matches: 5. CDR1 is LGHDT and CDR2 is YNNKEL in the germline V gene (reference sequence). This CDR3 spans 17 amino acids. The CDR3 here is CASSPRLAGGLYNEQFF. The CDR3 DNA is TGTGCCAGCAGCCCCCGACTAGCGGGGGGGCTCTACAATGAGCAGTTCTTC.

This clone was seen just once. This chain connects TRBV2 to TRBJ2-1, with a tentative D call TRBD2 (5 bases). V dropped 8 bases and J dropped 15 bases, with 17 bases sitting between them. The CDR3 consists of 11 residues. Per germline, CDR1 SNHLY and CDR2 FYNNEI. The CDR3 DNA reads TGTGCCAGCGGTTGGGGAGCCCTATTGTTCTTC. Encoded protein: CASGWGALLFF.

This clone showed up just a few times. V is TRBV29-1 and J is TRBJ2-5; D possibly corresponds to TRBD2 (6 bases). The CDR3 totals 14 residues. V dropped 7 bases and J dropped 5 bases, with 20 bases sitting between them. CDR1 and CDR2 from the germline V gene are SQVTM and ANQGSEA. The CDR3 spells CSGRLGSEMETQYF. The CDR3 DNA follows: TGCAGCGGTAGACTAGGATCTGAAATGGAGACCCAGTACTTC.

This sequence joins TRBV2 and TRBJ2-4, with 7 bases fitting TRBD1. V lost 5 bases, J lost 4 bases, and 5 bases stayed unmatched. Germline-derived CDR1 and CDR2 are SNHLY and FYNNEI. CDR3 size: 14 residues. CDR3 in DNA: TGTGCCAGCAGTAGAGACAGGGTAAAAAACATTCAGTACTTC. Translating it yields CASSRDRVKNIQYF.

This clone was counted once. This chain connects TRBV11-3 to TRBJ2-5; 7 bases agree with TRBD1. Germline trimming cut 0 bases from V and 7 bases from J; bases unmatched to any gene: 8. CDR3 length: 15 residues. The germline gives CDR1 SGHNT, CDR2 YENEEA. CDR3 nucleotides: TGTGCCAGCAGCTTAGATCGGACAGGCCGCGGGACCCAGTACTTC. Translating gives CASSLDRTGRGTQYF. Looking up the rest from reference TRBV11-3 and TRBJ2-5 gives the full variable domain: EAGVVQSPRYKIIEKKQPVAFWCNPISGHNTLYWYLQNLGQGPELLIRYENEEAVDDSQLPKDRFSAERLKGVDSTLKIQPAELGDSAVYLCASSLDRTGRGTQYFGPGTRLLVL.

The chain combines TRBV19 with TRBJ2-3; D is perhaps TRBD1 (6 bases). Trimming removed 5 bases at V and 5 bases at J, with 20 bases between. The CDR3 loop spans 16 amino acids. Germline loops: CDR1 LNHDA, CDR2 SQIVND (reference sequence). This CDR3 reads CASSPGHPSMGDTQYF. The CDR3 DNA reads TGTGCCAGTAGTCCGGGACACCCCTCAATGGGAGATACGCAGTATTTT.

The chain employs TRBV7-8 and TRBJ1-2; TRBD1 matches 8 bases. Germline CDR1 and CDR2: SGHVS and FQNEAQ. This CDR3 comprises 16 residues. Trimming took 5 bases from V and 3 from J; bases not matched to a gene: 11. CDR3 DNA: TGTGCCAGCAGCCTCTATCCAGGGGGCGCCGACTATGGCTACACCTTC. Protein sequence: CASSLYPGGADYGYTF.

This clone was found once. The chain couples TRBV18 to TRBJ2-1, with 10 bases fitting TRBD2. The trim removed 1 base at V and 1 base at J, leaving 10 bases unmatched. CDR3 length: 19 residues. Germline CDR1 is KGHSH and CDR2 is LQKENI. CDR3 in DNA: TGTGCCAGCTCACCACAGCGGGCTAGCGGGAGTATTTCCTACAATGAGCAGTTCTTC. It is translated as CASSPQRASGSISYNEQFF.

The V and J genes are TRBV7-2 and TRBJ1-4, with no clear D. Per germline, CDR1 SGHTA and CDR2 FQGNSA. This CDR3 is 16 amino acids long. The V and J ends lost 1 base and 8 bases respectively, with 17 bases between them. CDR3 region: CASSLDGPVGGEKLFF. CDR3 bases: TGTGCCAGCAGCTTAGATGGGCCAGTCGGTGGGGAAAAACTGTTTTTT.

The sample holds one count of this clone. The chain joins TRBV11-2 to TRBJ1-2, with D tentatively TRBD1 (6 bases). V was shortened by 5 bases and J by 2 bases, with 24 bases between the two germline ends. The CDR3 consists of 18 residues. The germline V gene has CDR1 SGHAT and CDR2 FQNNGV. The CDR3 sequence is CASSPLRQASTRNYGYTF. CDR3 nucleotide sequence: TGTGCCAGCAGCCCACTCAGACAGGCGAGTACCCGGAACTATGGCTACACCTTC.